This TCR beta chain appears in the sequencing data of a study of cytomegalovirus exposure and HLA in healthy donors. Study summary: The 100 to 150 validation repertoires matched the 650 to 850 first-cohort repertoires in platform, a later analysis reported.

On this clone: What it binds is not known.

The donors were part of the roughly 130-subject validation cohort, which stood apart from the approximately 630-subject first cohort. Only in-frame clones appear in the TCRdb table, and some are missing; sequencing was by immunoSEQ multiplex PCR. The repertoire holds fewer than 120,000 clones, roughly 90% seen once, with roughly 1.4% in the top ten. Points from the study as a whole: In the 100 to 150 validation repertoires, just under 95% of cluster scores exceeded 0, per a later analysis. Some TCR beta chains (roughly 160 of them) were listed as cytomegalovirus-associated.

Sequenced: PBMCs. The TCR sequence derives from a woman in her twenties or thirties in good health and CMV-seropositive.

In DNA, the CDR3 is TGTGCCAGCAGCTTGGAATTGGCCGGGGGGGCTGGTGAGCAGTTCTTC. It translates to CASSLELAGGAGEQFF. The chain links TRBV5-4 to TRBJ2-1; 8 nucleotides line up with TRBD2. Germline V CDR1 and CDR2: SGHNT, YYREEE (reference sequence). CDR3 length equals 16 residues. V shed 0 bases, J shed 9 bases, and the junction held 11 bases outside the gene matches.